This T cell receptor beta chain comes out of a study of shared clonotypes between healthy human individuals. The V end was cut by 0 bases, the J end by 5 bases, with 10 bases between. Germline V gene data show CDR1 as SGHAT and CDR2 as FQNNGV. The CDR3 spans 14 residues. Sequencing was performed with immunoSEQ multiplex PCR; in TCRdb, only in-frame clones are kept and a portion is missing. Among approximately 720,000 clones listed, approximately 79% were seen once. The clonotype comes from a woman aged 25 to 45 in good health. The J gene is TRBJ2-5, the V gene TRBV11-2; a possible D gene is TRBD1 (5 bases). Sequencing was performed on memory CD4+ T cells sorted from blood. Indicated subset: CD45RA-negative fraction. Here the CDR3 DNA reads TGTGCCAGCAGCTTAGACTGGGGCGAGGAGACCCAGTACTTC. Translation: CASSLDWGEETQYF.